This TCR beta chain is drawn from a study of cytomegalovirus exposure and HLA in healthy donors. Broader study findings: It was only CMV serostatus that was available as immune exposure information. The study assumed roughly uniform donor sequencing depth for presence/absence analyses. Altogether, more than 150 TCR beta chains were recorded as cytomegalovirus-associated.

PCR employed 60 Vbeta and 13 Jbeta primers. The table came from immunoSEQ multiplex PCR; TCRdb's copy has only in-frame clones and leaves some out. The sample holds approximately 140,000 clones, more than 75% seen once. This clone has just a few counts. Its target is unknown. The specimen sequenced was PBMCs. This TCR came from a male donor in good health and CMV-seronegative.

CDR3 DNA: TGTGCCAGCAGTGAAGTCGGAGCTAATCAGCCCCAGCATTTT. This gives the protein CASSEVGANQPQHF. The rearrangement uses TRBV2 and TRBJ1-5, with D hard to call. Germline values: CDR1 SNHLY, CDR2 FYNNEI. Trimming stripped 1 base from V and 4 bases from J, with 8 bases between. The CDR3 extends over 14 amino acids.